The 5 T cell receptor beta chains below all came from one sample that was sequenced in a study of cytomegalovirus exposure and HLA in healthy donors. It was with 60 Vbeta and 13 Jbeta primers that the PCR ran. Here immunoSEQ multiplex PCR was the method, and the copy in TCRdb shows in-frame clones only, minus some. The sample comprises over 95,000 clones, 60% to 80% of which are singletons, and roughly 3% rests with the top ten. Specimen: PBMCs. These receptors were collected from a man aged 35-49 years in good health and CMV-seronegative.

In its sample, this clone was seen once. The V call is TRBV18, the J call TRBJ1-6; possibly TRBD1 for D (6 bases). Trimming took 5 bases from V and 7 from J, leaving 12 bases between them. The CDR3 consists of 14 residues. CDR1 and CDR2 from the germline V gene are KGHSH and LQKENI. In DNA, the CDR3 is TGTGCCAGCTCATCAGCAACAGGGAATTCACCCCTCCACTTT. It codes for CASSSATGNSPLHF. Full variable domain (outside the CDR3, taken from reference TRBV18 and TRBJ1-6): NAGVMQNPRHLVRRRGQEARLRCSPMKGHSHVYWYRQLPEEGLKFMVYLQKENIIDESGMPKERFSAEFPKEGPSILRIQQVVRGDSAAYFCASSSATGNSPLHFGNGTRLTVT.

This chain links TRBV7-2 with TRBJ1-1; perhaps TRBD1 as D (5 bases). This CDR3 contains 15 residues. Germline-derived CDR1 and CDR2 are SGHTA and FQGNSA. Trimming removed 2 bases at V and 1 base at J, with 11 bases between. For the CDR3, the DNA is TGTGCCAGCAGCTTACTAGGGGCGACGAACACTGAAGCTTTCTTT. Translation gives CASSLLGATNTEAFF.

The gene calls are TRBV7-6 and TRBJ1-2, with 9 bases fitting TRBD1. Germline CDR1 is SGHVS and CDR2 is FNYEAQ. The CDR3 consists of 14 residues. V lost 5 bases, J lost 2 bases, and 3 bases stayed unmatched. The CDR3 region has the DNA TGTGCCAGCAGCCCGGGACAGGGCAACTATGGCTACACCTTC. Translating gives CASSPGQGNYGYTF.

This rearrangement joins TRBV19 to TRBJ2-1; 8 bases align to TRBD2. Germline V gene lookup returns CDR1 LNHDA and CDR2 SQIVND (reference sequence). The junction had 6 bases not matched to a gene; V was cut back by 5 bases and J by 0 bases. This CDR3 has 16 residues. The CDR3 spells CASSLGLANSYNEQFF. For the CDR3, the DNA is TGTGCCAGTAGTCTCGGACTAGCCAACTCCTACAATGAGCAGTTCTTC.

V gene TRBV7-9 combines with J gene TRBJ2-1; 8 bases map to TRBD1. Germline loops: CDR1 SEHNR, CDR2 FQNEAQ (reference sequence). The CDR3 extends over 15 amino acids. V lost 5 bases and J lost 5; bases outside the gene matches: 8. CDR3 sequence (DNA): TGTGCCAGCAGCCCCCCGGGACAGGCCAACAATGAGCAGTTCTTC. Its protein is CASSPPGQANNEQFF.